The entry below gives a single T cell receptor (beta chain) sequence along with its context. This entry belongs to a study of blood T cell repertoires in COVID-19. Whole-study context: The cDNA or gDNA used as material had been derived from T cells, B-cell-depleted T cells, or PBMCs.

Germline V lookup: CDR1 ENHRY, CDR2 SYGVKD. This CDR3 region has 14 residues. V was clipped by 3 bases and J by 5 bases, with 8 bases between them. In the study's own analysis: For nucleated cells, counts were estimated from reference gene primer amplification. Method: immunoSEQ multiplex PCR; TCRdb's copy keeps in-frame clones and lacks some. The V and J calls and clone size are taken from that table; D and trimming were inferred from the DNA. The table includes tens of thousands of clones, 80% detected once. Sequencing was performed on peripheral blood. This chain connects TRBV10-3 to TRBJ1-6; D is unclear. This receptor was identified in a human donor in a cohort sampled during active COVID-19. The CDR3 protein is CAISDRADNSPLHF. In DNA, the CDR3 is TGTGCCATCAGTGACCGAGCGGATAATTCACCCCTCCACTTT.